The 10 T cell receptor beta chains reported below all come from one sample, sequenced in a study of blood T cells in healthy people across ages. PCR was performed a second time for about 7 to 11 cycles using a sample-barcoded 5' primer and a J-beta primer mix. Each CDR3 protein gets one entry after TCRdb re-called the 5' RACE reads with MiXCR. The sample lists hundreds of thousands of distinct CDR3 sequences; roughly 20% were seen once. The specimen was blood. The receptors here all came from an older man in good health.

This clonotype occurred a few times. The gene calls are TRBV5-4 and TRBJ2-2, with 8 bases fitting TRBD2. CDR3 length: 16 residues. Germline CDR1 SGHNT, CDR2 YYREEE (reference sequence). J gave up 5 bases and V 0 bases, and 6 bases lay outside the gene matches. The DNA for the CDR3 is TGTGCCAGCAGCTTGGGAGGCCAGCGGGGGACCGGGGAGCTGTTTTTT. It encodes CASSLGGQRGTGELFF. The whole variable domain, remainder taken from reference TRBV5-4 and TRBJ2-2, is ETGVTQSPTHLIKTRGQQVTLRCSSQSGHNTVSWYQQALGQGPQFIFQYYREEENGRGNFPPRFSGLQFPNYSSELNVNALELDDSALYLCASSLGGQRGTGELFFGEGSRLTVL.

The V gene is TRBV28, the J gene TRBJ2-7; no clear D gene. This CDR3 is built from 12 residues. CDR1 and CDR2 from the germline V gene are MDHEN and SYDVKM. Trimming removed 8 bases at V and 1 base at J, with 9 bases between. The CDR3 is CASGDVSYEQYF. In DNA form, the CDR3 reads TGTGCCAGCGGAGACGTTTCCTACGAGCAGTACTTC.

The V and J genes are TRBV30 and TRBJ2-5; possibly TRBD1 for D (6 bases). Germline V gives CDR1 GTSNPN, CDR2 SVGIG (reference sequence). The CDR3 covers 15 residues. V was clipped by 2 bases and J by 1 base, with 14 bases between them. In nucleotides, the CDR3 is TGTGCCTGGAGTCAGGGGCGCTATCTCCAAGAGACCCAGTACTTC. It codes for CAWSQGRYLQETQYF.

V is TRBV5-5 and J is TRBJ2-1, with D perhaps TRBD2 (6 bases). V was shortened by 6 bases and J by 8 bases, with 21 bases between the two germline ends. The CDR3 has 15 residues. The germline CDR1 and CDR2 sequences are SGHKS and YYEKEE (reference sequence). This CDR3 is CASIELTSRSDEQFF. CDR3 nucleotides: TGTGCCAGCATCGAACTGACTAGTAGGTCCGATGAGCAGTTCTTC.

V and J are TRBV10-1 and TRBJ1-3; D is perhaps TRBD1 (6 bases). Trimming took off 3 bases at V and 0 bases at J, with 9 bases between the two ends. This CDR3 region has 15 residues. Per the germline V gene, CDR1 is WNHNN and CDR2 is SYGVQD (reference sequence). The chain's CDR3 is CASSETGISGNTIYF. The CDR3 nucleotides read TGCGCCAGCAGTGAAACAGGGATCTCTGGAAACACCATATATTTT.

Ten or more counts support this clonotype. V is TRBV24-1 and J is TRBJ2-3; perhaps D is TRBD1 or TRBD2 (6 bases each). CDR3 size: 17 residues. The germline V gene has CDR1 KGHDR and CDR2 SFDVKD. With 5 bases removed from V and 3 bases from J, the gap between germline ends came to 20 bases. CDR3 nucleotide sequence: TGTGCCACCAGTGGTAGTGTGGGGGGCGGTCGAACAGATACGCAGTATTTT. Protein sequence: CATSGSVGGGRTDTQYF.

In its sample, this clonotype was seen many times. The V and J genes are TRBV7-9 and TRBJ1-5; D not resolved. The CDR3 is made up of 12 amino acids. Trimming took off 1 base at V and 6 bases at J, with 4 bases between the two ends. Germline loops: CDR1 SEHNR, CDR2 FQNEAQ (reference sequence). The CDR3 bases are TGTGCCAGCAGCTTAGGGGGTCAGCCCCAGCATTTT. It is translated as CASSLGGQPQHF.

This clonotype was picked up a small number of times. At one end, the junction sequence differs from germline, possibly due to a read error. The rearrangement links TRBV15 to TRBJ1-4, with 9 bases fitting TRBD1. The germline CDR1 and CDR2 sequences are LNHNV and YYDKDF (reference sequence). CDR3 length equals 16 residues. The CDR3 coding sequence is TGTGCCACCAGCGGAGACACAGGGGGCACTAATGAAAAACTGTTTTTT. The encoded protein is CATSGDTGGTNEKLFF.

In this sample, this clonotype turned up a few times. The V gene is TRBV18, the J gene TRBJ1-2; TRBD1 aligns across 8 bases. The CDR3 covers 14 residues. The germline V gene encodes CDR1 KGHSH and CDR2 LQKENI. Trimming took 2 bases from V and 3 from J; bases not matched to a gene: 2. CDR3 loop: CASSPVQGDYGYTF. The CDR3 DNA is TGTGCCAGCTCACCAGTACAGGGGGACTATGGCTACACCTTC.

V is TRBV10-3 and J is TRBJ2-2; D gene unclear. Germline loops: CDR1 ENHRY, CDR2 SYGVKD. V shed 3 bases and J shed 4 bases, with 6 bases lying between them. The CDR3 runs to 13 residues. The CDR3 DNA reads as TGTGCCATCAGTGAACTTTTCACCGGGGAGCTGTTTTTT. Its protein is CAISELFTGELFF.